These 19 T cell receptor beta chains were sequenced from one sample in a study. Generated by immunoSEQ multiplex PCR, the TCRdb table keeps only in-frame clones and is missing some. The repertoire holds nearly 70,000 clones, with over 85% as singletons. Sequenced: PBMCs. The receptors shown here come from a man in his forties or fifties with rheumatoid arthritis.

The chain carries TRBV6-2 or TRBV6-3 and TRBJ1-1, with D perhaps matching TRBD1 (6 bases). V shed 2 bases and J shed 0 bases, with 10 bases lying between them. This CDR3 has 15 amino acids. CDR1 and CDR2 (germline): MNHEY, SVGEGT. Here the CDR3 reads CASSYHGQMNTEAFF. In DNA form, the CDR3 reads TGTGCCAGCAGTTACCACGGACAGATGAACACTGAAGCTTTCTTT.

J is TRBJ2-1 and V is TRBV6-6; 9 bases map to TRBD1. This CDR3 is 16 amino acids long. The V gene end was trimmed by 6 bases and the J gene end by 8 bases; junction bases not matched to a gene: 14. In germline, CDR1 is MNHNY, CDR2 SVGAGI (reference sequence). The CDR3 protein is CASSLGGTGNGYEQFF. The DNA of the CDR3 is TGTGCCAGCAGCCTCGGCGGGACAGGGAACGGCTATGAGCAGTTCTTC.

V usage is TRBV28 and J usage is TRBJ2-3; 11 bases line up with TRBD2. With V trimmed by 2 bases and J by 4 bases, 2 bases remained unmatched. Germline V gives CDR1 MDHEN, CDR2 SYDVKM. The CDR3 consists of 15 residues. CDR3 bases: TGTGCCAGCAGTTTAAGACTAGCGGGATCAGATACGCAGTATTTT. It codes for CASSLRLAGSDTQYF.

The chain combines TRBV5-1 with TRBJ1-1; TRBD1 matches 12 bases. CDR3 length equals 18 residues. V lost 4 bases and J lost 0; bases outside the gene matches: 10. CDR1 is SGHRS and CDR2 is YFSETQ in the germline V gene. CDR3 in DNA: TGCGCCAGCAGCCCACCCGGGACAGGGGGCTTTTTGAACACTGAAGCTTTCTTT. Residues: CASSPPGTGGFLNTEAFF.

This chain uses TRBV7-2 with TRBJ1-5; no firm D call. The ends were cut back, 1 base at V and 4 bases at J, with 11 bases in the middle. The CDR3 totals 15 residues. Germline V gene data show CDR1 as SGHTA and CDR2 as FQGNSA. The CDR3 nucleotides are TGTGCCAGCAGCTTAGTGTGGTCCGGGAATCAGCCCCAGCATTTT. This translates into CASSLVWSGNQPQHF.

The genes are TRBV27 and TRBJ1-1; 9 bases fit TRBD1. The trim removed 10 bases at V and 4 bases at J, leaving 7 bases unmatched. CDR3 size: 13 residues. Germline V gene data show CDR1 as MNHEY and CDR2 as SMNVEV (reference sequence). This CDR3 is CATYRQGVTEAFF. CDR3 nucleotide sequence: TGTGCCACCTACCGACAGGGGGTCACTGAAGCTTTCTTT.

J is TRBJ2-5 and V is TRBV7-6, with D unresolved. The germline V gene has CDR1 SGHVS and CDR2 FNYEAQ. The CDR3 contains 16 residues. With 0 bases removed from V and 0 bases from J, the gap between germline ends came to 11 bases. CDR3 sequence: CASSLAFGKNQETQYF. The CDR3 region has the DNA TGTGCCAGCAGCTTAGCTTTCGGCAAGAACCAAGAGACCCAGTACTTC.

The V and J genes are TRBV15 and TRBJ1-2; possible D gene TRBD1, 6 bases. CDR1 and CDR2 from the germline V gene are LNHNV and YYDKDF (reference sequence). The CDR3 is 13 residues long. V was shortened by 5 bases and J by 8 bases, with 15 bases between the two germline ends. Here the CDR3 DNA reads TGTGCCACCAGCGCCAGGGGTTCGGGAGGCTACACCTTC. As protein: CATSARGSGGYTF.

The chain has TRBV18 and TRBJ1-1; perhaps TRBD1 as D (5 bases). V dropped 6 bases and J dropped 0 bases, with 8 bases sitting between them. CDR3 size: 13 residues. The germline CDR1 and CDR2 sequences are KGHSH and LQKENI. The DNA for the CDR3 is TGTGCCAGCTCCGAGGGGATGAACACTGAAGCTTTCTTT. Protein sequence: CASSEGMNTEAFF.

The chain combines TRBV5-4 with TRBJ2-7; 9 bases line up with TRBD1. CDR1 and CDR2 from the germline V gene are SGHNT and YYREEE (reference sequence). V dropped 6 bases and J dropped 3; count of bases not matched to a gene: 10. CDR3 length equals 15 residues. The CDR3 bases are TGTGCCAGCACAATCTCCGGGACAGGGAACTACGAGCAGTACTTC. Protein sequence: CASTISGTGNYEQYF.

The V call is TRBV5-1, the J call TRBJ2-1; D call uncertain. The V and J ends lost 3 bases and 7 bases respectively, with 20 bases between them. Germline V lookup: CDR1 SGHRS, CDR2 YFSETQ. This CDR3 region has 16 residues. CDR3 loop: CASSSPRGVLGNEQFF. The CDR3 DNA sequence: TGCGCCAGCAGCTCCCCCCGTGGAGTCTTGGGTAATGAGCAGTTCTTC.

The CDR3 loop is CSADRPYDRARGYTF. CDR3 coding DNA: TGCAGCGCCGACCGACCCTATGACAGGGCCCGTGGCTACACCTTC. The rearrangement joins TRBV29-1 to TRBJ1-2, with 7 bases aligning to TRBD1. The junction had 18 bases not matched to a gene; V was cut back by 7 bases and J by 7 bases. The germline V gene encodes CDR1 SQVTM and CDR2 ANQGSEA. This CDR3 has 15 amino acids.

This clone was seen a single time. The genes are TRBV2 and TRBJ1-6, with D maybe TRBD1 (5 bases). The CDR3 contains 15 residues. Germline V CDR1 and CDR2: SNHLY, FYNNEI. V was shortened by 6 bases and J by 7 bases, with 16 bases between the two germline ends. CDR3 nucleotide sequence: TGTGCCAGCAGGATGAGGGGAGGCGGAAATTCACCCCTCCACTTT. It translates to CASRMRGGGNSPLHF.

J is TRBJ1-1 and V is TRBV19; D unresolved. Trimming removed 3 bases from V and 7 bases from J, with 6 bases in between. Germline CDR1 reads LNHDA; CDR2 reads SQIVND (reference sequence). The CDR3 spans 11 residues. CDR3 amino acids: CASSINGEAFF. Written as DNA, the CDR3 is TGTGCCAGTAGTATCAATGGTGAAGCTTTCTTT. The complete variable domain, with remaining parts taken from reference TRBV19 and TRBJ1-1, reads DGGITQSPKYLFRKEGQNVTLSCEQNLNHDAMYWYRQDPGQGLRLIYYSQIVNDFQKGDIAEGYSVSREKKESFPLTVTSAQKNPTAFYLCASSINGEAFFGQGTRLTVV.

This chain uses TRBV7-2 with TRBJ1-1, with D perhaps TRBD1 (5 bases). Deletions cut 3 bases from V and 2 bases from J, with 13 bases between. This CDR3 contains 15 residues. From germline, CDR1 is SGHTA and CDR2 FQGNSA. The CDR3 bases are TGTGCCAGCAGCTTGAGGACGGGGCACAACACTGAAGCTTTCTTT. Translation: CASSLRTGHNTEAFF.

This chain connects TRBV2 to TRBJ1-1, with D possibly being TRBD1 (6 bases). Trimming stripped 7 bases from V and 1 base from J, with 10 bases between. CDR3 size: 13 residues. In germline, CDR1 is SNHLY, CDR2 FYNNEI. DNA of the CDR3: TGTGCCAGCAACTACAGGGAGAACACTGAAGCTTTCTTT. Translated, it gives CASNYRENTEAFF.

The V and J genes are TRBV4-3 and TRBJ2-1; D might be TRBD2 (6 bases). Germline CDR1 and CDR2: LGHNA and YSLEER. The V end lost 0 bases, the J end lost 6 bases, and 12 bases lay between the germline ends. The length of the CDR3 is 15 residues. CDR3 region: CASSQDGDGGNEQFF. CDR3 DNA sequence: TGCGCCAGCAGCCAAGATGGGGACGGGGGCAATGAGCAGTTCTTC.

The gene calls are TRBV6-1 and TRBJ2-2; the match to TRBD1 covers 8 bases. The CDR3 is made up of 15 amino acids. Germline CDR1 and CDR2: MNHNS and SASEGT. V lost 7 bases, J lost 2 bases, and 6 bases stayed unmatched. CDR3 nucleotides: TGTGCCAGCAATCCCAGGGGGCACAACACCGGGGAGCTGTTTTTT. Amino acids: CASNPRGHNTGELFF.

The chain uses TRBV19 and TRBJ2-7; tentative D call: TRBD2 (6 bases). Germline V gene data show CDR1 as LNHDA and CDR2 as SQIVND (reference sequence). The V and J ends lost 9 bases and 4 bases respectively, with 22 bases between them. This CDR3 contains 15 residues. The CDR3 region is CASTWRGGSSYEQYF. CDR3 nucleotide sequence: TGTGCCAGCACCTGGAGGGGCGGTTCTTCTTACGAGCAGTACTTC.